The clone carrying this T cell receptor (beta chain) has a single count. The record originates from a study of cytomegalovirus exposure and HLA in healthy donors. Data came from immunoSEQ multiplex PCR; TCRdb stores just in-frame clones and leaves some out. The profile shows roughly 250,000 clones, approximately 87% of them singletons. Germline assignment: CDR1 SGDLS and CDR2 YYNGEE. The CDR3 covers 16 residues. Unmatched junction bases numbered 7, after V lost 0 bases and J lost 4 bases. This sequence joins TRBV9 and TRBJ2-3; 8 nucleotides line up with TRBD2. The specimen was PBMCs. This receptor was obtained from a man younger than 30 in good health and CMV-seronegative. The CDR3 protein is CASSVASGSVSDTQYF. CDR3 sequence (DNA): TGTGCCAGCAGCGTAGCGAGCGGGAGCGTGTCAGATACGCAGTATTTT. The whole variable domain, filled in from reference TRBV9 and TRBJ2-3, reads DSGVTQTPKHLITATGQRVTLRCSPRSGDLSVYWYQQSLDQGLQFLIQYYNGEERAKGNILERFSAQQFPDLHSELNLSSLELGDSALYFCASSVASGSVSDTQYFGPGTRLTVL.